These T cell receptor beta chains were read from a single sample in a study of cytomegalovirus exposure and HLA in healthy donors. Profiling relied on immunoSEQ multiplex PCR, and the TCRdb table lists in-frame clones only, not all of them. The sample comprises approximately 130,000 clones, 77% of which are singletons, and 1.1% to 1.5% rests with the top ten. The sample comprised PBMCs. The receptors originated from a woman between 35 and 50 years old in good health and CMV-seronegative. CDR3s include the opening cysteine and the closing phenylalanine or tryptophan. The order of the fields is clone size, D gene, J gene, V gene, CDR3 protein, CDR3 DNA. D genes are given only for firm matches. Some rows mark clone size as missing; the rest say once, few, many or name a class of expanded clone.

clone size: .
D gene: TRBD2
J gene: TRBJ2-1
V gene: TRBV5-6
CDR3 protein: CASSGEGLAGGAYNEQFF
CDR3 DNA: TGTGCCAGCAGCGGGGAGGGACTAGCGGGGGGGGCCTACAATGAGCAGTTCTTC

clone size: .
D gene: TRBD1
J gene: TRBJ1-2
V gene: TRBV6-5
CDR3 protein: CASRQGANGYTF
CDR3 DNA: TGTGCCAGCCGGCAGGGGGCAAATGGCTACACCTTC

clone size: .
D gene: .
J gene: TRBJ2-5
V gene: TRBV7-9
CDR3 protein: CASSPRGALGAETQYF
CDR3 DNA: TGTGCCAGCAGCCCGCGGGGCGCCCTCGGGGCAGAGACCCAGTACTTC

clone size: .
D gene: .
J gene: TRBJ2-7
V gene: TRBV4-1
CDR3 protein: CASSQEHGSSSYEQYF
CDR3 DNA: TGCGCCAGCAGCCAAGAACATGGGAGCAGTTCCTACGAGCAGTACTTC

clone size: .
D gene: .
J gene: TRBJ1-1
V gene: TRBV18
CDR3 protein: CASSLQGGLNTEAFF
CDR3 DNA: TGTGCCAGCTCACTACAGGGTGGCCTGAACACTGAAGCTTTCTTT

clone size: .
D gene: TRBD1
J gene: TRBJ1-2
V gene: TRBV11-2
CDR3 protein: CASSLDRGPYGYTF
CDR3 DNA: TGTGCCAGCAGCTTAGACAGGGGGCCCTATGGCTACACCTTC

clone size: .
D gene: TRBD2
J gene: TRBJ2-3
V gene: TRBV5-4
CDR3 protein: CASRQAGGQGDTQYF
CDR3 DNA: TGTGCCAGCAGACAAGCGGGGGGCCAGGGAGATACGCAGTATTTT

clone size: .
D gene: TRBD1
J gene: TRBJ1-2
V gene: TRBV27
CDR3 protein: CASSFRDRGPLGYTF
CDR3 DNA: TGTGCCAGCAGTTTTAGGGACAGGGGGCCCCTAGGCTACACCTTC

clone size: .
D gene: .
J gene: TRBJ2-6
V gene: TRBV30
CDR3 protein: CAWSVASGANVLPF
CDR3 DNA: .

clone size: .
D gene: TRBD1
J gene: TRBJ2-1
V gene: TRBV2
CDR3 protein: CASSKTGGYNEQFF
CDR3 DNA: TGTGCCAGCAGCAAGACAGGGGGTTACAATGAGCAGTTCTTC

clone size: .
D gene: TRBD1
J gene: TRBJ2-7
V gene: TRBV5-1
CDR3 protein: CASSGDRGYEQYF
CDR3 DNA: TGCGCCAGCAGCGGTGACAGGGGCTACGAGCAGTACTTC

clone size: .
D gene: .
J gene: TRBJ1-4
V gene: TRBV15
CDR3 protein: CATSSVRGGVLREKLFF
CDR3 DNA: TGTGCCACCAGCAGTGTAAGGGGGGGGGTATTACGTGAAAAACTGTTTTTT

clone size: .
D gene: .
J gene: TRBJ2-2
V gene: TRBV10-3
CDR3 protein: CAISESTGEGTGELFF
CDR3 DNA: TGTGCCATCAGTGAGTCGACAGGGGAGGGTACCGGGGAGCTGTTTTTT

clone size: .
D gene: .
J gene: TRBJ1-2
V gene: TRBV28
CDR3 protein: CASSPTERYRYTF
CDR3 DNA: TGTGCCAGCAGCCCGACAGAGAGATATCGCTACACCTTC

clone size: .
D gene: .
J gene: TRBJ2-1
V gene: TRBV4-1
CDR3 protein: CASSHLLGGGFYNEQFF
CDR3 DNA: TGCGCCAGCAGCCACCTCTTGGGCGGGGGCTTCTACAATGAGCAGTTCTTC

clone size: once
D gene: .
J gene: TRBJ1-6
V gene: TRBV27
CDR3 protein: CASSLGTGYSPLHF
CDR3 DNA: TGTGCCAGCAGTTTAGGAACAGGGTATTCACCCCTCCACTTT

clone size: .
D gene: TRBD1
J gene: TRBJ1-2
V gene: TRBV29-1
CDR3 protein: CSVTRDRDNYGYTF
CDR3 DNA: TGCAGCGTTACCCGGGACAGGGATAACTATGGCTACACCTTC

clone size: once
D gene: .
J gene: TRBJ1-2
V gene: TRBV4-1
CDR3 protein: CASSQDLMGGYRYTF
CDR3 DNA: TGCGCCAGCAGCCAAGACCTCATGGGGGGGTATCGCTACACCTTC

clone size: .
D gene: .
J gene: TRBJ1-1
V gene: TRBV29-1
CDR3 protein: CSVVGEVTEAFF
CDR3 DNA: TGCAGCGTTGTAGGGGAGGTGACTGAAGCTTTCTTT

clone size: .
D gene: TRBD1
J gene: TRBJ2-7
V gene: TRBV28
CDR3 protein: CASSLLDRAYEQYF
CDR3 DNA: TGTGCCAGCAGTTTATTGGACAGGGCGTACGAGCAGTACTTC

clone size: .
D gene: .
J gene: TRBJ2-5
V gene: TRBV27
CDR3 protein: CASSLSLGGPQETQYF
CDR3 DNA: TGTGCCAGCAGTTTGTCGCTCGGGGGGCCCCAAGAGACCCAGTACTTC

clone size: .
D gene: .
J gene: TRBJ2-5
V gene: TRBV4-1
CDR3 protein: CASSPTDGIETQYF
CDR3 DNA: TGCGCCAGCAGCCCGACAGACGGAATAGAGACCCAGTACTTC

clone size: once
D gene: .
J gene: TRBJ2-1
V gene: TRBV4-3
CDR3 protein: CASSQDRAFNEQFF
CDR3 DNA: TGCGCCAGCAGCCAAGATCGCGCTTTCAATGAGCAGTTCTTC

clone size: .
D gene: .
J gene: TRBJ1-3
V gene: TRBV6-1
CDR3 protein: CASSDHGNTIYF
CDR3 DNA: TGTGCCAGCAGTGATCATGGAAACACCATATATTTT

clone size: few
D gene: TRBD1
J gene: TRBJ2-2
V gene: TRBV7-6
CDR3 protein: CASSPRQGRTGELFF
CDR3 DNA: TGTGCCAGCAGCCCCAGACAGGGTCGGACCGGGGAGCTGTTTTTT